This T cell receptor beta chain stems from a study of blood T cell repertoires in COVID-19 (TCRdb year 2020). Some background on the complete study: Collaborator samples came from the United States, Italy and Spain and covered acute and convalescent phases of COVID-19. The prospective study material was composed of cDNA or gDNA derived from T cells, B-cell-depleted T cells, or PBMCs. Deeply sampled blood TCRbeta repertoires from subjects exposed to, actively infected with, or recovered from COVID-19 were included in the dataset. A freely available public database, intended as a resource for researchers studying the immune response to SARS-CoV-2, is where the repertoires were released. The samples were drawn from two sources: the first 160 participants of the ongoing ImmuneRACE study, and 1,254 subjects contributed by 6 global collaborators. A de-identified subject ID, COVID-19 status, age in years and sex were almost always included in the sample metadata. Where HLA class I and class II types were available, the types were taken from metadata supplied by the sample provider, not from assay-based typing.

What the work shows at the level of the full study, not this receptor alone: The quantity of clinical and demographic metadata differed by source and by participant and was supplied without curation.

TCRbeta CDR3 regions were amplified from genomic DNA using the immunoSEQ Assay, a bias-controlled multiplex PCR. On the authors' methods: Nucleated cell counts per sample were estimated from amplification of reference gene primers within the assay. To quantify the absolute abundance of each unique TCRbeta CDR3 rearrangement, sequence reads were collapsed and filtered. For each sample, productive Simpson clonality was calculated as the square root of Simpson's diversity index over productive rearrangements. In TCRdb, the immuneACCESS table is reduced to in-frame sequences with V and J assigned. These tables do not hold every clone; where another copy was compared, an unresolved V gene accounts for under half, and the others remain unexplained. The V and J calls and clone size come from that table; D and trimming were worked out from the DNA. The sample profile shows under 200,000 clones; approximately 84% of them were found once. Roughly 4.5% of the sample goes to the ten largest clones.

V is reduced by 4 bases and J by 1 base, leaving a spacing of 14 bases between them. The CDR1 and CDR2 encoded by the germline V gene are SGDLS and YYNGEE. Counted from cysteine to phenylalanine, this CDR3 has 15 amino acids. The kept DNA is CDR3 alone, 45 bases in frame from the first base. The collaborating institutions used their own protocols to collect whole blood in K2EDTA tubes. For TCRbeta analysis, collaborators shipped samples as frozen whole blood, isolated PBMCs, or DNA extracted from either of those sample types. To note about this clone: What this receptor recognizes is not known. No clone much larger than this one lies a single base away; base qualities are absent.

The sequencing input was peripheral blood. The origin of this receptor is an elderly woman with acute or convalescent COVID-19. This receptor chain uses TRBV9 and TRBJ1-1, and the D gene may be TRBD1, 6 bases matching. Here the CDR3 is given as CASSIGQNANTEAFF. Read as DNA, the sequence is TGTGCCAGCAGCATAGGACAGAATGCGAACACTGAAGCTTTCTTT.